This TCR beta chain originates from a study of T cells in Graves' hyperthyroidism and ophthalmopathy (dated by TCRdb to the late 2010s). Concerning the study at large: Peripheral blood samples were taken at the time of initial diagnosis, prior to any treatment. To identify TCR V-J signatures that set the groups apart, the researchers used a discovery cohort of 100 patients, made up of about 44 with Graves' ophthalmopathy and 57 with stable Graves' hyperthyroidism. Prospective prediction of ophthalmopathy was tested in an independent validation cohort of 18 to 20 hyperthyroidism patients and 15 to 17 patients who later progressed to ophthalmopathy. The 95 to 100 discovery patients were divided at random into training and test sets in a 7:3 ratio. In addition, the study compared T-cell repertoires in thyroid tissue and in blood from roughly 6 Graves' hyperthyroidism patients. Once sampling was done, hyperthyroidism patients were given methimazole at a starting dose of 30 mg daily, whereas ophthalmopathy patients were given high-dose intravenous methylprednisolone. The paper reports TCR Vbeta CDR3 sequencing of some 140 peripheral blood samples: around 41 ophthalmopathy, under 85 hyperthyroidism and around 17 progressor patients. Findings and caveats that apply to the study as a whole: Sample size was not statistically predetermined, and investigators were not blinded to group allocation. Most expanded thyroid clonotypes (frequency above 0.001) were also detected in blood, a finding suggesting that blood repertoires may reflect thyroid immune responses. A model built on a 13 V-J signature distinguished ophthalmopathy from stable hyperthyroidism, reaching roughly 88% sensitivity and 81.08% specificity in cross-validation and 80%/75% in testing. In validation, the model predicted progression to ophthalmopathy a median of around six months before onset, with roughly 70% sensitivity and 72.22% specificity.

Stable Graves' hyperthyroidism was defined as no progression to ophthalmopathy during 18 months of follow-up. Hyperthyroidism patients were newly diagnosed, with disease duration under 2 months, and aged 18 to 65 years. The study excluded patients with uncontrolled infections, other autoimmune diseases, pregnancy or lactation. Diagnoses were established on the basis of clinical symptoms, serum thyroxine and TRAb, thyroid ultrasound, and orbital computed tomography. Ficoll-Paque density gradient centrifugation was used to isolate PBMCs from around 10 ml of fresh peripheral blood. Total RNA was extracted with Trizol reagent, and quality was checked on an Agilent 2100 Bioanalyzer. The TCR beta CDR3 regions were amplified from the RNA transcripts. A first-round RT-PCR of the TCR CDR3 used the HTBI primer set with the Qiagen OneStep RT-PCR kit. A second multiplex PCR round built the libraries, followed by size selection and purification. Sequencing of the libraries was done on an Illumina HiSeq2000 using paired-end 100 bp reads. The original pipeline was this. SOAPnuke was used to process the raw data, removing reads that contained adapters or uncalled bases, had a mean Phred below 15, or lacked an exact match to the constant primer or identifier. COPE v1.2.5 was used to merge the high-quality paired reads, and each unique nucleotide sequence was defined as a clonotype. Clonotypes were aligned to IMGT TRBV, TRBD and TRBJ reference segments using MiTCR v1.1. Only V-J combinations with frequency above 0.0001, covering 99% to 99.2% of repertoires, were analysed. The TCS score was defined as the ratio of F50 (clonal expansion) to E x V (chaos), calculated using BLOSUM62-based TCRdist between CDR3 peptides within each V-J. Welch's t-statistics and random forest reduced fewer than 550 V-J features to roughly 13, which were used in a naive Bayes classifier (R e1071). TCRdb reprocessing: public reads trimmed at Q25 with fastp, clones called with MiXCR, in-frame beta chains kept. CDR3 protein duplicates are merged, each entry listing the most common genes and DNA. These V and J calls are TCRdb output, not the study's own analysis. The table for this sample lists about 520,000 distinct CDR3 sequences; 20% of them were counted only once. The ten largest clones represent 26% of the sample.

Measured from the cysteine to the phenylalanine, the CDR3 is 14 residues long. The CDR3 DNA has 42 bases and is translated from base 1. CDR1 and CDR2, per the germline V gene, are MDHEN and SYDVKM. V is pared back by 6 bases and J by 1 base, with 9 bases lying between the germline termini. This clonotype was found a few times. It lacks a known antigen. Base qualities were left out, and no much larger clone turns up one base away. The rearrangement joined TRBV28 to TRBJ2-2; the D gene is unclear. The sequenced sample consisted of blood. The sequence came from a man aged 18 to 30 with Graves' hyperthyroidism. The CDR3 region has the sequence CASRRDLNTGELFF. The DNA sequence is as follows: TGTGCCAGCAGAAGGGATTTGAACACCGGGGAGCTGTTTTTT.